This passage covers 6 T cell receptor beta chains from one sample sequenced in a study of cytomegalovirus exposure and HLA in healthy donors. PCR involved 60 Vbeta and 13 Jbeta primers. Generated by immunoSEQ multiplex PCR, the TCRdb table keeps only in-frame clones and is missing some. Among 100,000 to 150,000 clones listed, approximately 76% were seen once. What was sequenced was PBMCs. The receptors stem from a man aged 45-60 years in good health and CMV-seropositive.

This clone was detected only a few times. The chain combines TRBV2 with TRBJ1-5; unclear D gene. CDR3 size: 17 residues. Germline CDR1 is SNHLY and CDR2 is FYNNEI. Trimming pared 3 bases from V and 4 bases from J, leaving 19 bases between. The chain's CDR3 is CASSETHPIAGNQPQHF. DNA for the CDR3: TGTGCCAGCAGTGAGACCCACCCAATTGCGGGTAATCAGCCCCAGCATTTT.

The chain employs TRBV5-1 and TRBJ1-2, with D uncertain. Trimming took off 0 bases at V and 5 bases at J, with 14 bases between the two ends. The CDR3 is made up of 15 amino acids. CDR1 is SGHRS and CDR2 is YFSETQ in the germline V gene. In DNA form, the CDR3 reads TGCGCCAGCAGCTTGGGCGGGTCCTCTGCGTATGGCTACACCTTC. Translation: CASSLGGSSAYGYTF.

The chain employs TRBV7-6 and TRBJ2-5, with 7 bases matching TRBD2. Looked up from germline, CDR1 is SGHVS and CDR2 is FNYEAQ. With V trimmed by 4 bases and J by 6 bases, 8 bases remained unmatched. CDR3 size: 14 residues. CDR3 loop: CASSSPGGTKTQYF. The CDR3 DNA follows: TGTGCCAGCAGCTCCCCCGGGGGGACTAAGACCCAGTACTTC.

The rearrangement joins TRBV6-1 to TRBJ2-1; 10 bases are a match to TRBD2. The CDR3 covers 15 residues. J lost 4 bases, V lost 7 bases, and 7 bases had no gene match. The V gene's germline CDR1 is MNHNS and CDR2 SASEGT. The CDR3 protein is CASIPRTSGYNEQFF. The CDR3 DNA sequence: TGTGCCAGCATCCCCCGGACTAGCGGTTACAATGAGCAGTTCTTC.

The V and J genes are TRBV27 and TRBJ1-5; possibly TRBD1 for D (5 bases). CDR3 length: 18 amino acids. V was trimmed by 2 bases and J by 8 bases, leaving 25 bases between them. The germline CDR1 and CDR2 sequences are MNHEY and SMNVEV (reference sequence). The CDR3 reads CASSLRGGVWSPSKPQHF. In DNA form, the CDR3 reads TGTGCCAGCAGTTTAAGGGGCGGGGTGTGGAGCCCATCAAAGCCCCAGCATTTT.

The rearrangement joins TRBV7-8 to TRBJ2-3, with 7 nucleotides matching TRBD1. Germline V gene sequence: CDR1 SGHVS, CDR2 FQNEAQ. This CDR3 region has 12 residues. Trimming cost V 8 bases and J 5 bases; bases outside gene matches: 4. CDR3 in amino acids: CASEGAGDTQYF. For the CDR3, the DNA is TGTGCCAGCGAGGGGGCGGGAGATACGCAGTATTTT.